A selection of T cell receptor beta chains follows, all from one sample in a study of response to subunit inactivated influenza vaccine. TCRdb reprocessed the RT-PCR reads with MiXCR, giving one entry per CDR3 protein. The profile shows a few hundred thousand distinct CDR3 sequences, around 15% of them singletons. The specimen comprised PBMCs from blood, sampled roughly 13 days after vaccination. All receptors come from a middle-aged man who received an inactivated influenza vaccine. Each CDR3 is given with its conserved first and last residue. A D gene is named only where the DNA matches it firmly. The size entry is marked missing in some rows and otherwise reads once, few, many or a size class.

>.|TRBJ2-6|once|TRBV7-2
TGTGCCAGCAGCCGCTGGGGGTCCGGGGCCAACGTCCTGACTTTC
CASSRWGSGANVLTF
>TRBD2|TRBJ2-3|few|TRBV4-2
TGTGCCAGCAGCCAAGGTGCGGGGGACACAGATACGCAGTATTTT
CASSQGAGDTDTQYF
>.|TRBJ2-7|.|TRBV6-2/TRBV6-3
TGTGCCAGCAGTTACTCGAAGACGGCGCCGTACTTC
CASSYSKTAPYF
>TRBD2|TRBJ2-4|few|TRBV19
TGTGCCAGTAGTATAGCAGAAGCGGGGGGTGGCATTCAGTACTTC
CASSIAEAGGGIQYF
>.|TRBJ2-2|.|TRBV14
TGTGCCAGCAGCCAAGAGTCCCAGCTATTACAGGGTTCAACCGGGGAGCTGTTTTTT
CASSQESQLLQGSTGELFF
>TRBD1|TRBJ1-2|many|TRBV3-1
TGTGCCAGCAGCCTGAGGACAGGGTACTATGGCTACACCTTC
CASSLRTGYYGYTF
>.|TRBJ2-1|many|TRBV5-1
TGCGCCAGCAGCTCCTCCGGGTTAAGCTCCTACAATGAGCAGTTCTTC
CASSSSGLSSYNEQFF
>.|TRBJ2-6|few|TRBV5-1
TGCGCCAGCAGCTTGGAGAGCTCTGGGGCCAACGTCCTGACTTTC
CASSLESSGANVLTF
>.|TRBJ1-2|few|TRBV29-1
TGCAGCGTTGAATCAGGGAAGAGCGGCTACACCTTC
CSVESGKSGYTF
>TRBD2|TRBJ2-6|.|TRBV27
TGTGCCAGCAAACTAGCGGGAGGGGATGGGGCCAACGTCCTGACTTTC
CASKLAGGDGANVLTF
>.|TRBJ1-1|few|TRBV20-1
TGCAGTGCCAAGGACCAGGGGTTCGCTGAAGCTTTCTTT
CSAKDQGFAEAFF
>.|TRBJ2-3|few|TRBV28
TGTGCCAGCAGTTTAGCGGGGTATACGCAGTATTTT
CASSLAGYTQYF
>.|TRBJ2-7|few|TRBV27
TGTGCCAGCAGTCATGACCCGAACTACGAGCAGTACTTC
CASSHDPNYEQYF
>TRBD2|TRBJ2-1|few|TRBV5-1
TGCGCCAGCAGCTTGGGCGGGACTATCTCCAATGAGCAGTTCTTC
CASSLGGTISNEQFF
>.|TRBJ2-7|.|TRBV29-1
TGCAGCGTTGAATTAGGGGTAGAGCAGTACTTC
CSVELGVEQYF
>.|TRBJ2-5|.|TRBV10-2
TGCGCCAGCAGTGAGCGGGGAGAAGTGCCCCAAGAGACCCAGTACTTC
CASSERGEVPQETQYF
>TRBD1|TRBJ1-1|few|TRBV28
TGTGCCAGCAGTAGACAGGGGATTGGGATCGGTGAAGCTTTCTTT
CASSRQGIGIGEAFF
>TRBD2|TRBJ2-1|many|TRBV4-3
TGCGCCAGCAGCCAAGATTGGGATAGCGGGGCCCTAACCTACAATGAGCAGTTCTTC
CASSQDWDSGALTYNEQFF
>.|TRBJ2-7|.|TRBV28
TGTGCCAGCAGTTTATATAGGGTCAGGTACGAGCAGTACTTC
CASSLYRVRYEQYF
>TRBD1|TRBJ2-7|many|TRBV4-2
TGTGCCAGCAGCCCCGGACAGGGCCTTACTCCATACGAGCAGTACTTC
CASSPGQGLTPYEQYF
>TRBD1|TRBJ1-3|few|TRBV5-1
TGCGCCAGCAGCGGAGGGACAGGTCGTCGAAACACCATATATTTT
CASSGGTGRRNTIYF
>.|TRBJ1-5|few|TRBV18
TGTGCCAGCTCACCAGGAAAGGATCAGCCCCAGCATTTT
CASSPGKDQPQHF
>TRBD1|TRBJ1-1|.|TRBV4-3
TGCGCCAGCAGCCATACGCCGGGACAGGGGACCACTGAAGCTTTCTTT
CASSHTPGQGTTEAFF
>.|TRBJ1-2|few|TRBV30
TGTGCCTGGAAGGACTATGGCTACACCTTC
CAWKDYGYTF
>TRBD2|TRBJ2-3|.|TRBV6-2/TRBV6-3
TGTGCCAGCACTTTAGCGGGAGGGCCCGCAGATACGCAGTATTTT
CASTLAGGPADTQYF
>TRBD2|TRBJ2-3|many|TRBV15
TGTGCCACCAGCATGTTCTTGGGAGGGAGCACAGATACGCAGTATTTT
CATSMFLGGSTDTQYF
>.|TRBJ2-2|few|TRBV6-1
TGTGCCAGCATTCCCTCGGGGGTTACCGGGGAGCTGTTTTTT
CASIPSGVTGELFF
>.|TRBJ1-5|few|TRBV6-1
TGTGCCAGCAGCCTCGGACGGTACAATCAGCCCCAGCATTTT
CASSLGRYNQPQHF
>.|TRBJ2-5|.|TRBV7-2
TGTGCCAGCAGCTTATATCCGGTCCAAGAGACCCAGTACTTC
CASSLYPVQETQYF
>TRBD1|TRBJ1-6|few|TRBV3-1
TGTGCCAGCAGCCAAGACGGCAGGGGGAATTCACCCCTCCACTTT
CASSQDGRGNSPLHF
>.|TRBJ2-3|few|TRBV20-1
TGCAGTGCTACCGGGACGCAAGTAGCAGATACGCAGTATTTT
CSATGTQVADTQYF
>TRBD2|TRBJ2-2|few|TRBV9
TGTGCCAGCAGCGTAACGGGGGGGAAGAATTCGAACACCGAGGAGCTGTTTTTT
CASSVTGGKNSNTEELFF
>.|TRBJ2-7|.|TRBV28
TGTGCCAGCAGGCCCTCCGGGGCATCCTACGAGCAGTACTTC
CASRPSGASYEQYF
>.|TRBJ2-1|.|TRBV5-1
TGCGCCAGCAGCTTGGTGTCATCTCCGGGCTACAATGAGCAGTTCTTC
CASSLVSSPGYNEQFF
>TRBD1|TRBJ2-2|.|TRBV18
TGTGCCAGCTCGACAGGGGTGAGGAACACCGGGGAGCTGTTTTTT
CASSTGVRNTGELFF
>.|TRBJ2-1|.|TRBV20-1
TGCAGTGCGGCACGGGGTAGTCGGTACAATGAGCAGTTCTTC
CSAARGSRYNEQFF
>.|TRBJ1-5|.|TRBV6-2/TRBV6-3
TGTGCCAGCAGTTACCGGCAGAGCTATCAGCCCCAGCATTTT
CASSYRQSYQPQHF
>TRBD2|TRBJ2-1|.|TRBV5-1
TGCGCCAGCAGCGCGATCACGGGACTAGCGGAGGGGGGGGAGCAGTTCTTC
CASSAITGLAEGGEQFF
>.|TRBJ2-5|few|TRBV6-6
TGTGCCAGCAGCACCGACAGAGAGACCCAGTACTTC
CASSTDRETQYF
>.|TRBJ2-7|.|TRBV6-5
TGTGCCAGCAGTTACCACGGCTACGAGCAGTACTTC
CASSYHGYEQYF
>.|TRBJ2-1|.|TRBV4-2
TGTGCCAGCAGCCAAGAATATCAACGCGAGCAGTTCTTC
CASSQEYQREQFF
>TRBD1|TRBJ2-3|.|TRBV6-5
TGTGCCAGCAGTACTGACAGGGTCCCCACAGATACGCAGTATTTT
CASSTDRVPTDTQYF
>.|TRBJ1-5|few|TRBV18
TGTGCCAGCTCACCGGTACAGGGCCCCTCAACGCCCCAGCATTTT
CASSPVQGPSTPQHF
>TRBD2|TRBJ2-1|.|TRBV7-8
TGTGCCAGCAGCACTACTAGCGGAGTCCACAATGAGCAGTTCTTC
CASSTTSGVHNEQFF
>.|TRBJ2-7|.|TRBV4-3
TGCGCCAGCAGCCAAGAATGGTCCCGGAGGGGCTCCTACGAGCAGTACTTC
CASSQEWSRRGSYEQYF
>.|TRBJ2-3|many|TRBV6-5
TGTGCCAGCAGTTACGATCGGGCAGGAACCGACACAGATACGCAGTATTTT
CASSYDRAGTDTDTQYF
>.|TRBJ2-7|many|TRBV5-5
TGTGCCAGCAGCCCTGGAATACAGAACTCCTACGAGCAGTACTTC
CASSPGIQNSYEQYF
>.|TRBJ2-1|many|TRBV7-2
TGTGCCAGCATGAGGGGAGGCAATGAGCAGTTCTTC
CASMRGGNEQFF
>.|TRBJ1-4|.|TRBV16
TGTGCCAGCAGCCAATCAAAGGGGCGGAATGAAAAACTGTTTTTT
CASSQSKGRNEKLFF
>.|TRBJ1-6|.|TRBV11-2
TGTGCCAGCAGCTGGACGGGAGGAACACCCCTCCACTTT
CASSWTGGTPLHF
>.|TRBJ2-7|.|TRBV18
TGTGCCAGCTCACCCGGGACAACAGATTACGAGCAGTACTTC
CASSPGTTDYEQYF
>.|TRBJ2-3|many|TRBV20-1
TGCAGTGCCGAGGTTCGGGCGAGAGATACGCAGTATTTT
CSAEVRARDTQYF
>TRBD1|TRBJ1-5|.|TRBV19
TGTGCCAGCAACCTTCAGGGGGGCAATCAGCCCCAGCATTTT
CASNLQGGNQPQHF
>.|TRBJ2-7|few|TRBV4-2
TGTGCCAGCAGCCCGCAGGGCAGCGGGACATCCTACGAGCAGTACTTC
CASSPQGSGTSYEQYF
>.|TRBJ2-5|few|TRBV6-5
TGTGCCAGCAGTTATGAAGCCCATAGGGGACGGCCGCGGGAGACCCAGTACTTC
CASSYEAHRGRPRETQYF
>.|TRBJ2-3|few|TRBV4-3
TGCGCCAGCAGCCGTGGGGCATCCGCAGATACGCAGTATTTT
CASSRGASADTQYF
>.|TRBJ1-1|.|TRBV12-3/TRBV12-4
TGTGCCAGCAGTTTAGCGCGCCGCCACGCTGAAGCTTTCTTT
CASSLARRHAEAFF
>.|TRBJ1-3|few|TRBV7-2
TGTGCCAGCAGGCCCGGGGGATTCTCTGGAAACACCATATATTTT
CASRPGGFSGNTIYF
>.|TRBJ2-1|.|TRBV5-5
TGTGCCAGCAGCTTTTGGTCGGTTGGTAGCTTAGAGCAGTTCTTC
CASSFWSVGSLEQFF